This TCR beta chain was sequenced in a study of vaccination effects on CD4 cells after COVID-19. This clone turned up a few times. Its antigen is unidentified. The CDR3 is 15 residues long. The V gene's germline CDR1 is SGHRS and CDR2 YFSETQ. V was cut by 4 bases and J by 3 bases, with 11 bases left in between. The table came from immunoSEQ multiplex PCR; TCRdb's copy has only in-frame clones and leaves some out. The repertoire holds roughly 41,000 clones, about 69% seen once, with under 15% in the top ten. Sequencing followed a ViraFEST assay step that expanded antigen-specific CD4+ T cells with viral peptide pools. At the end of about ten days of culture, CD4+ T cells were isolated. Neither prior SARS-CoV-2 infection nor positive nucleocapsid antibodies were present in the vaccine recipients. Supplemented with around 11 IU/ml IL-2 and 9.5 to 10 ug/ml peptides, more than 1.5 million PBMC per well were kept in culture. Half-medium replacement with IL-2 medium occurred on days 3 and 7.

Sequencing used CD4+ T cells from PBMCs cultured with HCoV-OC43 spike peptides, obtained before COVID-19 vaccination. Subset described: HCoV-OC43 spike overlapping peptide pool stimulation. The gene calls are TRBV5-1 and TRBJ2-6; D unresolved. The source of this sequence is a human donor who received a COVID-19 vaccine. The CDR3 sequence: CASSVNVVGANVLTF. The CDR3 nucleotides are TGCGCCAGCAGCGTAAACGTAGTTGGGGCCAACGTCCTGACTTTC.